This T cell receptor beta chain was sequenced during a study of blood T cell repertoires in COVID-19 (TCRdb year 2020). Some background on the complete study: Collaborator samples came from the United States, Italy and Spain and covered acute and convalescent phases of COVID-19. Subjects who had been exposed to COVID-19, were actively infected with it, or had recovered from it provided the deeply sampled blood TCRbeta repertoires that made up the dataset. The material from the prospective study consisted of cDNA or gDNA derived from T cells, B-cell-depleted T cells, or PBMCs. Sample metadata almost always included a de-identified subject ID, COVID-19 status, age in years and sex. A freely available public database, intended as a resource for researchers studying the immune response to SARS-CoV-2, is where the repertoires were released. Where available, HLA class I and class II types were taken from metadata supplied by the sample provider and were not determined by assay-based typing. The samples were drawn from two sources: the first 160 participants of the ongoing ImmuneRACE study, and approximately 1,300 subjects contributed by 6 global collaborators.

The immunoSEQ Assay, a bias-controlled multiplex PCR, was used to amplify TCRbeta CDR3 regions from genomic DNA. Per the original workflow: Nucleated cell counts per sample were estimated from amplification of reference gene primers within the assay. To quantify the absolute abundance of each unique TCRbeta CDR3 rearrangement, sequence reads were collapsed and filtered. For each sample, productive Simpson clonality was calculated by taking the square root of Simpson's diversity index across productive rearrangements. Held by TCRdb, this immuneACCESS table contains in-frame sequences only and omits some clones. Under half of the omission traces to an unresolved V gene where checked; the cause of the rest is unknown. Clone size and the V and J calls come from that table; the DNA yielded D and trimming. Counted in this sample were around 220,000 clones; roughly 80% of them appeared once. More than 9% of the sample comes from the top ten.

Each collaborating institution followed its own protocols to collect whole blood in K2EDTA tubes. For TCRbeta analysis, collaborators shipped samples as frozen whole blood, isolated PBMCs, or DNA extracted from either of those sample types. On this clone itself: Its binding antigen is unknown. The sample holds no much larger clone one base away, and base qualities are not on file.

General study outcomes and caveats: How much clinical and demographic metadata was included differed by source and by participant, and the metadata was provided uncurated.

The trim is 10 bases for V and 4 bases for J, with a gap of 19 bases between the germline ends. The germline V gene provides CDR1 SNHLY and CDR2 FYNNEI. The CDR3 runs 15 amino acids, cysteine and phenylalanine included. The DNA shown is the 45-base CDR3, in frame from base 1. The sequence joins TRBV2 to TRBJ2-2, and TRBD2 may be the D gene, going by 7 matching bases. The TCR sequence derives from a woman aged 80 or over with acute or convalescent COVID-19. Sequencing input: peripheral blood. For the CDR3, the sequence is CATNPGGHSTGELFF. Read as DNA, the sequence is TGTGCCACCAATCCCGGGGGGCACAGCACCGGGGAGCTGTTTTTT.